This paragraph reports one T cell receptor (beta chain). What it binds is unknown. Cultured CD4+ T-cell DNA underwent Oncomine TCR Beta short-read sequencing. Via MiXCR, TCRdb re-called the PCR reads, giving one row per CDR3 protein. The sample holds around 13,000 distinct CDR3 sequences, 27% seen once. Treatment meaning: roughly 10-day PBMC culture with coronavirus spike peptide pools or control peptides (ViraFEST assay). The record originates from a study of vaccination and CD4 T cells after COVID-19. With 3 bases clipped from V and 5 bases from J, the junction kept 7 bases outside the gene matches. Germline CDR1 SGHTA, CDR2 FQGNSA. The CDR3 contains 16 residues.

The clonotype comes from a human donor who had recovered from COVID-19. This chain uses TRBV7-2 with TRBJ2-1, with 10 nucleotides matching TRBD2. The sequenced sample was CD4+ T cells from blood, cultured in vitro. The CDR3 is CASSFLAGAGNNEQFF. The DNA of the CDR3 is TGTGCCAGCAGCTTCCTAGCGGGGGCCGGAAACAATGAGCAGTTCTTC.